The rows below give T cell receptor beta chains drawn from one sample of a study of shared clonotypes between healthy human individuals. Sequencing was performed with immunoSEQ multiplex PCR; in TCRdb, only in-frame clones are kept and a portion is missing. The sample has about 2.1 million clones; over 85% are singletons. Sequencing was carried out using naive CD8+ T cells from PBMCs. The receptors originated from a man younger than 35 in good health. Some clones in this sample may be carry-over from other donors' samples. Both conserved end residues are part of each CDR3. A D gene is named only where the DNA matches it firmly. The size of a clone is reported for some rows only, either as once, few or many, or as a class for expanded clones.

clone size: -; V gene: TRBV7-9; J gene: TRBJ2-1; D gene: TRBD2; CDR3 protein: CASSFGLGLHEQFF; CDR3 DNA: TGTGCCAGCAGCTTCGGACTAGGCCTCCATGAGCAGTTCTTC
clone size: -; V gene: TRBV28; J gene: TRBJ1-5; D gene: TRBD1; CDR3 protein: CASSSRDRSRINQPQHF; CDR3 DNA: TGTGCCAGCAGTTCGAGGGACAGATCTAGAATAAATCAGCCCCAGCATTTT
clone size: few; V gene: TRBV11-2; J gene: TRBJ1-1; D gene: -; CDR3 protein: CASSYFLEAFF; CDR3 DNA: TGTGCCAGCAGCTACTTCCTTGAAGCTTTCTTT
clone size: -; V gene: TRBV7-6; J gene: TRBJ2-1; D gene: -; CDR3 protein: CASSSLGGEQFF; CDR3 DNA: TGTGCCAGCAGCTCACTAGGAGGAGAGCAGTTCTTC
clone size: few; V gene: TRBV27; J gene: TRBJ2-2; D gene: -; CDR3 protein: CASSLSQSNTGELFF; CDR3 DNA: TGTGCCAGCAGTTTAAGTCAGTCGAACACCGGGGAGCTGTTTTTT
clone size: -; V gene: TRBV9; J gene: TRBJ2-1; D gene: TRBD2; CDR3 protein: CASSVSGTTHNEQFF; CDR3 DNA: TGTGCCAGCAGCGTTTCCGGGACTACCCACAATGAGCAGTTCTTC
clone size: -; V gene: TRBV10-1; J gene: TRBJ2-3; D gene: -; CDR3 protein: CASSEGSGYELLHAADTQYF; CDR3 DNA: TGCGCCAGCAGTGAGGGGTCGGGCTACGAACTTTTACATGCCGCGGATACGCAGTATTTT
clone size: -; V gene: TRBV4-1; J gene: TRBJ1-1; D gene: -; CDR3 protein: CASSQDGTRSHTEAFF; CDR3 DNA: TGCGCCAGCAGCCAAGATGGGACAAGGAGCCATACTGAAGCTTTCTTT
clone size: -; V gene: TRBV7-9; J gene: TRBJ2-5; D gene: -; CDR3 protein: CASSSPAGSLKETQYF; CDR3 DNA: TGTGCCAGCAGCTCACCGGCGGGCAGCCTAAAAGAGACCCAGTACTTC
clone size: -; V gene: TRBV19; J gene: TRBJ2-2; D gene: -; CDR3 protein: CASSIRGTGELFF; CDR3 DNA: TGTGCCAGTAGTATAAGGGGGACCGGGGAGCTGTTTTTT
clone size: -; V gene: TRBV9; J gene: TRBJ2-7; D gene: TRBD2; CDR3 protein: CASSAGTSGNYEQYF; CDR3 DNA: TGTGCCAGCAGCGCGGGGACTAGCGGTAACTACGAGCAGTACTTC
clone size: -; V gene: TRBV5-6; J gene: TRBJ1-1; D gene: -; CDR3 protein: CASSRLTEAFF; CDR3 DNA: TGTGCCAGCAGCCGACTCACTGAAGCTTTCTTT
clone size: once; V gene: TRBV14; J gene: TRBJ2-2; D gene: -; CDR3 protein: CASSQVGELFF; CDR3 DNA: TGTGCCAGCAGCCAGGTCGGGGAGCTGTTTTTT
clone size: -; V gene: TRBV7-7; J gene: TRBJ2-3; D gene: TRBD2; CDR3 protein: CASSRTSGGTDTQYF; CDR3 DNA: TGTGCCAGCAGCCGGACTAGCGGGGGCACAGATACGCAGTATTTT
clone size: few; V gene: TRBV9; J gene: TRBJ1-1; D gene: -; CDR3 protein: CASSVGGSTEAFF; CDR3 DNA: TGTGCCAGCAGCGTAGGGGGTAGCACTGAAGCTTTCTTT
clone size: -; V gene: TRBV7-6; J gene: TRBJ1-1; D gene: -; CDR3 protein: CASSFSRVTEAFF; CDR3 DNA: TGTGCCAGCAGCTTTTCCCGGGTTACTGAAGCTTTCTTT
clone size: -; V gene: TRBV7-6; J gene: TRBJ2-5; D gene: TRBD2; CDR3 protein: CASSLANPGLAGGFGTQYF; CDR3 DNA: TGTGCCAGCAGCTTAGCGAACCCGGGACTAGCGGGAGGGTTCGGGACCCAGTACTTC
clone size: -; V gene: TRBV7-9; J gene: TRBJ1-1; D gene: -; CDR3 protein: CASRHRDGLNTEAFF; CDR3 DNA: TGTGCCAGCAGACATAGGGACGGCTTGAACACTGAAGCTTTCTTT
clone size: -; V gene: TRBV7-8; J gene: TRBJ1-1; D gene: -; CDR3 protein: CASSLAPGTEAFF; CDR3 DNA: TGTGCCAGCAGCTTAGCACCGGGGACTGAAGCTTTCTTT
clone size: -; V gene: TRBV28; J gene: TRBJ1-5; D gene: -; CDR3 protein: CASSLSNRIKLQNQPQHF; CDR3 DNA: TGTGCCAGCAGTTTGTCCAACAGGATAAAACTTCAAAACCAGCCCCAGCATTTT
clone size: -; V gene: TRBV13; J gene: TRBJ2-3; D gene: TRBD2; CDR3 protein: CASSWGLAGSTDTQYF; CDR3 DNA: TGTGCCAGCAGTTGGGGTCTAGCGGGGAGCACAGATACGCAGTATTTT
clone size: once; V gene: TRBV6-6; J gene: TRBJ1-1; D gene: -; CDR3 protein: CASSYPGEVNTEAFF; CDR3 DNA: TGTGCCAGCAGTTACCCAGGGGAGGTGAACACTGAAGCTTTCTTT
clone size: -; V gene: TRBV4-1; J gene: TRBJ1-2; D gene: -; CDR3 protein: CASSQDPLPAGAGYTF; CDR3 DNA: TGCGCCAGCAGCCAAGATCCCCTCCCTGCCGGGGCCGGCTACACCTTC
clone size: -; V gene: TRBV4-1; J gene: TRBJ1-5; D gene: -; CDR3 protein: CASSHKLEDTGYNQPQHF; CDR3 DNA: TGCGCCAGCAGCCATAAGCTTGAAGACACAGGGTACAATCAGCCCCAGCATTTT
clone size: -; V gene: TRBV29-1; J gene: TRBJ2-1; D gene: -; CDR3 protein: CSSTSNEQFF; CDR3 DNA: TGCAGCTCCACGTCCAATGAGCAGTTCTTC
clone size: once; V gene: TRBV28; J gene: TRBJ1-2; D gene: TRBD1; CDR3 protein: CASHRGQGEHGYTF; CDR3 DNA: TGTGCCAGCCATCGGGGACAGGGTGAACATGGCTACACCTTC
clone size: -; V gene: TRBV6-5; J gene: TRBJ1-2; D gene: -; CDR3 protein: CASSYLQGPGGYTF; CDR3 DNA: TGTGCCAGCAGTTACTTGCAGGGTCCTGGTGGCTACACCTTC
clone size: -; V gene: TRBV6-1; J gene: TRBJ2-7; D gene: -; CDR3 protein: CASSGLGENTYEQYF; CDR3 DNA: TGTGCCAGCAGTGGTCTGGGGGAGAACACCTACGAGCAGTACTTC
clone size: -; V gene: TRBV4-2; J gene: TRBJ2-7; D gene: TRBD2; CDR3 protein: CASSQASGTSVYEQYF; CDR3 DNA: TGTGCCAGCAGCCAAGCCTCCGGGACTAGCGTCTACGAGCAGTACTTC